The clone carrying this TCR beta chain showed up just a few times. Clones were sequenced by immunoSEQ multiplex PCR, and TCRdb holds only the in-frame ones, with some missing. The profile covers 200,000 to 250,000 clones, with less than 85% appearing a single time and roughly 5.7% taken by the ten largest. This record belongs to a study of cytomegalovirus exposure and HLA in healthy donors. The V end lost 5 bases, the J end lost 0 bases, and 11 bases lay between the germline ends. This CDR3 has 15 amino acids. Germline V gene lookup returns CDR1 MRHNA and CDR2 SNTAGT. This clonotype originated in a woman under 30 in good health and CMV-seronegative. What was sequenced was PBMCs. The V gene is TRBV6-4, the J gene TRBJ2-1, with D perhaps matching TRBD1 (6 bases). Written as DNA, the CDR3 is TGTGCCAGCAGTATCCGGGACAACTCCTACAATGAGCAGTTCTTC. This translates into CASSIRDNSYNEQFF.